Listed below are T cell receptor beta chains from one sample, sequenced in a study of early T cells in non-severe SARS-CoV-2 infection. In TCRdb, the 5' RACE reads were re-called with MiXCR into one record per CDR3 protein. The sample gives tens of thousands of distinct CDR3 sequences, around 3.9% of which show up once; less than 12% is in the top ten. Sequencing used whole blood. The receptors were gathered from an adult who was a healthcare worker with PCR-confirmed SARS-CoV-2 infection or an uninfected control (not recorded which). Both conserved end residues are trimmed from each CDR3.

V,J,CDR3
TRBV6-4,TRBJ1-1,ASSEDMNTEAF
TRBV6-5,TRBJ2-5,ATGLAGEETQY
TRBV7-2,TRBJ2-1,ASSLAGSSGSGSYNEQF
TRBV20-1,TRBJ2-7,SAPGDFSNEQY
TRBV29-1,TRBJ1-1,SVRLNTEAF
TRBV5-6,TRBJ1-6,ASSLGQTSSPLH
TRBV28,TRBJ2-5,ASSLLGTGYQETQY
TRBV24-1,TRBJ2-3,ATSDRFRTSGSSASDTQY
TRBV7-9,TRBJ2-7,ASSYRQDYEQY
TRBV5-1,TRBJ1-1,ASSSSGTGAEAF
TRBV28,TRBJ1-5,ASVPTGFDQPQH
TRBV29-1,TRBJ2-1,SVEQGRDEQF
TRBV4-3,TRBJ2-1,ASSLTSGRGDEQF
TRBV3-1,TRBJ2-1,ASRRTRLAGGGEQF
TRBV24-1,TRBJ2-3,ATSGGSTDTQY
TRBV7-3,TRBJ2-3,ASSLVPINTQY
TRBV20-1,TRBJ2-1,SAREVTFSSNEQF
TRBV6-6,TRBJ1-2,ASSYGRDRGPFYGYT
TRBV20-1,TRBJ1-4,SARETGGSNEKLF
TRBV7-9,TRBJ2-3,ASSTDTQY
TRBV20-1,TRBJ2-7,SAHRDRSSYEQY
TRBV6-5,TRBJ1-1,ASSSNRVTEAF
TRBV6-2/TRBV6-3,TRBJ2-7,ASSTYYEQY
TRBV30,TRBJ1-2,AWSVQRGVSGYT
TRBV24-1,TRBJ2-3,ATSDSQGRTSTDTQY
TRBV6-5,TRBJ1-6,ASRLGGVRSPLH
TRBV7-6,TRBJ2-2,ASSPWPQSTGELF
TRBV6-2/TRBV6-3,TRBJ1-1,ASSSPWSSRGEAF
TRBV6-2/TRBV6-3,TRBJ2-7,ASSYPRGGRDYEQY